Each of the 26 T cell receptor beta chains below was sequenced from the same sample in a study of shared clonotypes between healthy human individuals (TCRdb year 2020). Library generation was performed with the immunoSEQ multiplex PCR assay. The source is immuneACCESS, and TCRdb retained only in-frame sequences with V and J called. Part of the clones is not carried over; for the studies checked, unresolved V genes explain less than half of this, and the remainder is unexplained. The table for this sample lists over 2 million clones; 85% to 95% of them were counted only once. The top ten clones comprise 0.37% of the sample. The sample comprised naive CD4+ T cells from PBMCs. Explained via the paper, the cell subset or site label denotes: CD45RA+ positively selected. Every receptor here comes from a man between 18 and 29 years old in good health. Some clones in this sample may be carry-over from other donors' samples.

The chain uses TRBV21-1 and TRBJ2-7; the listed D gene, TRBD2, was not tested against the DNA. TRBV21-1 is deemed a pseudogene. This CDR3 contains 17 residues. The CDR3 protein is CASSKPPRVEGGTEQYF. DNA of the CDR3: TGTGCCAGCAGCAAACCCCCGAGGGTGGAGGGAGGGACCGAGCAGTACTTC.

This rearrangement joins TRBV30 to TRBJ2-5; D unresolved. The CDR3 covers 12 residues. Trimming took 0 bases from V and 5 from J, leaving 7 bases between them. Per germline, CDR1 GTSNPN and CDR2 SVGIG (reference sequence). CDR3 in amino acids: CAWSVQPETQYF. The CDR3 region has the DNA TGTGCCTGGAGTGTACAGCCGGAGACCCAGTACTTC.

V gene TRBV2 combines with J gene TRBJ2-2, with TRBD2 matching 9 bases. Per the germline V gene, CDR1 is SNHLY and CDR2 is FYNNEI. The V gene end was trimmed by 7 bases and the J gene end by 8 bases; junction bases not matched to a gene: 8. This CDR3 has 14 amino acids. The CDR3 is CASIPGLALGELFF. The CDR3 DNA reads TGTGCCAGCATTCCGGGACTAGCCTTGGGGGAGCTGTTTTTT. The entire variable domain, with the rest obtained from reference TRBV2 and TRBJ2-2, is as follows: EPEVTQTPSHQVTQMGQEVILRCVPISNHLYFYWYRQILGQKVEFLVSFYNNEISEKSEIFDDQFSVERPDGSNFTLKIRSTKLEDSAMYFCASIPGLALGELFFGEGSRLTVL.

This clone occurred a few times. The chain is built from TRBV10-3 and TRBJ1-1, with 9 bases matching TRBD1. With 6 bases clipped from V and 5 bases from J, the junction kept 7 bases outside the gene matches. The CDR3 runs to 14 residues. CDR1 and CDR2 (germline): ENHRY, SYGVKD. CDR3 coding DNA: TGTGCCATCAGCCTGGGACAGGGAAGTACTGAAGCTTTCTTT. Translating gives CAISLGQGSTEAFF.

V is TRBV11-3 and J is TRBJ2-3, with D perhaps matching TRBD2 (5 bases). Germline CDR1 reads SGHNT; CDR2 reads YENEEA. Trimming cost V 5 bases and J 5 bases, with 14 bases left between them. This CDR3 is 14 amino acids long. The CDR3 reads CASSPPGSRDTQYF. As DNA, the CDR3 is TGTGCCAGCAGCCCCCCGGGGAGTCGAGATACGCAGTATTTT.

A single count supports this clone. CDR3 in amino acids: CATSRDINTGELFF. Here the CDR3 DNA reads TGTGCCACCAGCAGAGACATCAACACCGGGGAGCTGTTTTTT. The chain combines TRBV15 with TRBJ2-2; D remains unclear. The CDR3 has 14 amino acids. V shed 0 bases and J shed 2 bases, with 4 bases lying between them. Germline CDR1 is LNHNV and CDR2 is YYDKDF (reference sequence).

The chain recombines TRBV9 with TRBJ2-1; D could derive from TRBD1 or TRBD2 (5 bases each). V was trimmed by 3 bases and J by 10 bases, leaving 20 bases between them. The CDR3 sequence is 15 residues long. Germline values: CDR1 SGDLS, CDR2 YYNGEE. The CDR3 coding sequence is TGTGCCAGCAGCGGGTTAGGTGGGGGAAGGGAAGAGCAGTTCTTC. It translates to CASSGLGGGREEQFF.

As concerns this clone: Distinct nucleotide sequences in the sample also encode this CDR3. The rearrangement joins TRBV7-2 to TRBJ1-5; unclear D gene. The V gene lost 1 base and the J gene lost 0 bases, with 4 bases spanning the gap. The germline V gene has CDR1 SGHTA and CDR2 FQGNSA. The CDR3 covers 14 residues. CDR3 bases: TGTGCCAGCAGCTTAGTAGGTAGCAATCAGCCCCAGCATTTT. Its protein product is CASSLVGSNQPQHF.

V gene TRBV30 combines with J gene TRBJ2-7, with 10 bases lining up with TRBD1. Germline lookup yields CDR1 GTSNPN and CDR2 SVGIG (reference sequence). This CDR3 spans 13 amino acids. Trimming cost V 2 bases and J 6 bases; bases outside gene matches: 4. Here the CDR3 reads CAWSSDRGLEQYF. The DNA for the CDR3 is TGTGCCTGGAGTTCAGACAGGGGGCTCGAGCAGTACTTC.

Written as DNA, the CDR3 is TGTGCCAGCAGCTCGCCTACGAACACTGAAGCTTTCTTT. Translated: CASSSPTNTEAFF. The chain combines TRBV7-2 with TRBJ1-1; D remains unclear. CDR1 and CDR2 (germline): SGHTA, FQGNSA. Trimming left V 4 bases short and J 1 base short, with 7 bases between. CDR3 length: 13 amino acids.

The chain carries TRBV19 and TRBJ2-1; perhaps TRBD2 as D (6 bases). Germline-derived CDR1 and CDR2 are LNHDA and SQIVND (reference sequence). This CDR3 is built from 15 residues. Trimming removed 6 bases from V and 2 bases from J, with 14 bases in between. The CDR3 reads CASRRGAGPYNEQFF. The DNA of the CDR3 is TGTGCCAGTAGGAGAGGAGCGGGTCCCTACAATGAGCAGTTCTTC.

This clone has more than one count but fewer than ten. V and J are TRBV6-5 and TRBJ1-1; a possible D gene is TRBD1 (5 bases). Germline-derived CDR1 and CDR2 are MNHEY and SVGAGI. Trimming removed 0 bases from V and 4 bases from J, with 15 bases in between. This CDR3 is built from 16 residues. The CDR3 protein is CASSYSMAGTGTEAFF. CDR3 in DNA: TGTGCCAGCAGTTACTCGATGGCAGGGACGGGCACTGAAGCTTTCTTT.

The rearrangement joins TRBV5-1 to TRBJ2-7; D possibly corresponds to TRBD1 (6 bases). V was pared by 5 bases and J by 0 bases, with 12 bases between. Germline-derived CDR1 and CDR2 are SGHRS and YFSETQ. This CDR3 comprises 14 residues. CDR3 protein: CASSWGLSSYEQYF. Here the CDR3 DNA reads TGCGCCAGCAGTTGGGGGCTAAGCTCCTACGAGCAGTACTTC.

The chain is built from TRBV9 and TRBJ2-2, with D uncertain. V lost 3 bases to trimming and J lost 1 base, with 7 bases between them. This CDR3 region has 14 residues. CDR1 and CDR2 from the germline V gene are SGDLS and YYNGEE. In DNA, the CDR3 is TGTGCCAGCAGCGCCCGGGTGAACACCGGGGAGCTGTTTTTT. This translates into CASSARVNTGELFF.

Turning to this clone: The sample holds other DNA sequences that translate to the same CDR3. This sequence joins TRBV5-1 and TRBJ2-1; 11 nucleotides match TRBD2. The V and J ends lost 0 bases and 4 bases, in that order; junction bases with no gene match: 3. CDR1 is SGHRS and CDR2 is YFSETQ in the germline V gene. The CDR3 has 16 residues. CDR3 region: CASSLGLAGRYNEQFF. Written as DNA, the CDR3 is TGCGCCAGCAGCTTGGGACTAGCGGGAAGATACAATGAGCAGTTCTTC.

Remarks on this clone: This may come from a read error, since a much larger clone is one base off. Different DNA sequences within this sample yield the same CDR3. The chain has TRBV5-1 and TRBJ2-7; the D is unclear. CDR3 size: 11 residues. CDR1 is SGHRS, CDR2 YFSETQ, per germline. The V end was cut by 2 bases, the J end by 3 bases, with 3 bases between. The CDR3 DNA is TGCGCCAGCAGCTTAGACTACGAGCAGTACTTC. Translation gives CASSLDYEQYF.

The chain carries TRBV25-1 and TRBJ2-7, with TRBD2 matching 8 bases. CDR1 and CDR2 (germline): MGHDK, SYGVNS. This CDR3 region has 16 residues. V lost 3 bases and J lost 4; bases outside the gene matches: 11. CDR3 protein: CASSDTGRALRYEQYF. The DNA of the CDR3 is TGTGCCAGCAGTGATACCGGGAGGGCCCTTCGGTACGAGCAGTACTTC.

The CDR3 nucleotides read TGTGCCAGCCCCAAACCCAGCGGGGGGGCGAGCTCCAAAAACATTCAGTACTTC. It translates to CASPKPSGGASSKNIQYF. The genes are TRBV19 and TRBJ2-4; TRBD2 aligns across 10 bases. CDR1 LNHDA and CDR2 SQIVND come from the germline V gene (reference sequence). This CDR3 is built from 18 residues. Germline trimming cut 9 bases from V and 2 bases from J; bases unmatched to any gene: 16.

This clone showed up just once. V and J are TRBV6-4 and TRBJ1-4, with TRBD1 identical over 7 bases. This CDR3 region has 16 residues. Losses at the gene ends were 5 bases for V and 0 bases for J; bases not matched to a gene: 6. Germline V gene lookup returns CDR1 MRHNA and CDR2 SNTAGT. CDR3 nucleotides: TGTGCCAGCAGTAAAACAGGGGTTCCAACTAATGAAAAACTGTTTTTT. Its protein is CASSKTGVPTNEKLFF.

Of note for this clone: The same CDR3 is also encoded by other DNA sequences in this sample. The CDR3 region has the DNA TGCGCCAGCAGCTTAGCCAGGGGGCCCTACGAGCAGTACTTC. Protein: CASSLARGPYEQYF. V is TRBV5-1 and J is TRBJ2-7; 8 nucleotides align to TRBD1. There are 14 residues in the CDR3. Germline CDR1 reads SGHRS; CDR2 reads YFSETQ. After removal of 2 bases from V and 2 bases from J, the junction contained 3 bases not matched to a gene.

Concerning this clone: A read error may produce the germline difference seen at one junction end. Here the CDR3 reads CASSQDLAGGPRF. In nucleotides, the CDR3 is TGTGCCAGCAGCCAAGATCTTGCGGGAGGGCCTCGTTTC. V and J are TRBV14 and TRBJ2-7, with 9 positions matching TRBD2. The CDR3 sequence is 13 residues long. Germline V gene lookup returns CDR1 SGHDN and CDR2 FVKESK.

This sequence joins TRBV5-1 and TRBJ2-4, with 12 bases identical to TRBD2. Germline trimming cut 4 bases from V and 2 bases from J; bases unmatched to any gene: 13. Germline V gene sequence: CDR1 SGHRS, CDR2 YFSETQ. The CDR3 sequence is 19 residues long. In nucleotides, the CDR3 is TGCGCCAGCAGCCGAGGGCTAGCGGGAGGGCCCGGTCCCAAAAACATTCAGTACTTC. It codes for CASSRGLAGGPGPKNIQYF.

The chain combines TRBV21-1 with TRBJ2-7; the DNA was not compared with TRBD2, the D call given in the table. TRBV21-1 is designated a pseudogene. The CDR3 loop spans 19 amino acids. Written as DNA, the CDR3 is TGTGCCAGCAGCAAAGGCCTCCGGGAGGCGGACCATAAGTCCTACGAGCAGTACTTC. Translation: CASSKGLREADHKSYEQYF.

V and J are TRBV18 and TRBJ2-1; D gene ambiguous. The CDR3 consists of 16 residues. Trimming removed 3 bases from V and 0 bases from J, with 12 bases in between. Germline V gene sequence: CDR1 KGHSH, CDR2 LQKENI. The CDR3 protein is CASSPRTPSSYNEQFF. The CDR3 nucleotides are TGTGCCAGCTCACCCCGTACGCCGAGCTCCTACAATGAGCAGTTCTTC.

This clone showed up just once. The genes are TRBV7-9 and TRBJ1-5; 7 nucleotides match TRBD1. Trimming took 4 bases from V and 1 from J; bases not matched to a gene: 13. The CDR3 loop spans 18 amino acids. CDR1 and CDR2 from the germline V gene are SEHNR and FQNEAQ (reference sequence). The DNA of the CDR3 is TGTGCCAGCAGCTCCGGGGACAGATCCCTTGCCAGCAATCAGCCCCAGCATTTT. Protein sequence: CASSSGDRSLASNQPQHF. Complete variable domain (other parts from reference TRBV7-9 and TRBJ1-5): DTGVSQNPRHKITKRGQNVTFRCDPISEHNRLYWYRQTLGQGPEFLTYFQNEAQLEKSRLLSDRFSAERPKGSFSTLEIQRTEQGDSAMYLCASSSGDRSLASNQPQHFGDGTRLSIL.

The rearrangement joins TRBV7-3 to TRBJ1-3; no firm D call. V gave up 3 bases and J gave up 2 bases, with 11 bases separating them. Germline V gene data show CDR1 as SGHTA and CDR2 as FQGTGA. The CDR3 extends over 15 amino acids. The CDR3 sequence: CASSLGSVAGNTIYF. Here the CDR3 DNA reads TGTGCCAGCAGCTTGGGGTCGGTAGCTGGAAACACCATATATTTT.